This is a list of T cell receptor beta chains from one sample in a study of tumor-infiltrating lymphocytes in primary liver carcinoma. Each CDR3 protein is one row after TCRdb ran MiXCR on the multiplex PCR reads. Here the sample spans approximately 340,000 distinct CDR3 sequences, about 61% being singletons. Sequencing was carried out using peripheral blood. Receptors were obtained from a man aged 35 to 55 with primary liver carcinoma and hepatitis B virus infection. Each CDR3 is given with its conserved first and last residue. D genes are given only for firm matches. Only some rows state a clone size, as once, few, many or a class for expanded clones.

J gene: TRBJ2-4
V gene: TRBV28
D gene: .
CDR3 length: 16
clone size: .
CDR3 DNA: TGTGCCAGCAGTCCTCTAGGGGAGTTAGCCAAAAACATTCAGTACTTC
CDR3 protein: CASSPLGELAKNIQYF

J gene: TRBJ1-2
V gene: TRBV10-1
D gene: .
CDR3 length: 13
clone size: .
CDR3 DNA: TGCGCCAGCAGTGAAGGCCAGGGGACGGACTACACCTTC
CDR3 protein: CASSEGQGTDYTF

J gene: TRBJ2-5
V gene: TRBV11-2
D gene: .
CDR3 length: 12
clone size: .
CDR3 DNA: TGCGCCAGCGGCCCCGGACAAGAGACCCAGTACTTC
CDR3 protein: CASGPGQETQYF

J gene: TRBJ2-7
V gene: TRBV6-6
D gene: .
CDR3 length: 15
clone size: .
CDR3 DNA: TGTGCCAGCAGTTACTCTTTACGAGAGGGCTACGAGCAGTACTTC
CDR3 protein: CASSYSLREGYEQYF

J gene: TRBJ2-7
V gene: TRBV11-2
D gene: TRBD2
CDR3 length: 14
clone size: .
CDR3 DNA: TGTGCCAGCAGCTTGGCCGGCGGGAGCGGCGAGCAGTACTTC
CDR3 protein: CASSLAGGSGEQYF

J gene: TRBJ1-4
V gene: TRBV11-2
D gene: .
CDR3 length: 16
clone size: .
CDR3 DNA: TGTGCCAGCAGACGGACAGCTCCCGCAACTAATGAGAAACCGTTTTTT
CDR3 protein: CASRRTAPATNEKPFF

J gene: TRBJ2-6
V gene: TRBV6-1
D gene: .
CDR3 length: 20
clone size: once
CDR3 DNA: TGTGCCAACAGTGAAGAATTTACGAGGGACAAGGGTTCTGGGGCCAACGTCCTGACTTTC
CDR3 protein: CANSEEFTRDKGSGANVLTF

J gene: TRBJ1-2
V gene: TRBV29-1
D gene: TRBD1
CDR3 length: 12
clone size: .
CDR3 DNA: TGCAGCCTATGGACAGGCCTTTATGGCTACACCTTT
CDR3 protein: CSLWTGLYGYTF

J gene: TRBJ1-5
V gene: TRBV10-3
D gene: .
CDR3 length: 13
clone size: many
CDR3 DNA: TGTGCCATCAACCGGGACAGCAATCAGCCCCAGCATTTT
CDR3 protein: CAINRDSNQPQHF

J gene: TRBJ2-1
V gene: TRBV11-2
D gene: TRBD2
CDR3 length: 17
clone size: .
CDR3 DNA: TGTGCTAGCAGCCCGATCAAGGCACTAGCGGGAGAGAATGAGCAGTTCTTC
CDR3 protein: CASSPIKALAGENEQFF

J gene: TRBJ1-2
V gene: TRBV9
D gene: .
CDR3 length: 14
clone size: few
CDR3 DNA: TGTGCCAGCAGCGTAGGTACGGTTAACTATGGCTACACCTTC
CDR3 protein: CASSVGTVNYGYTF